The text below deals with one T cell receptor beta chain. Its antigen is as yet unknown. TCRdb called the 5' RACE reads again in MiXCR, with one record for every CDR3 protein. Counted here are about 890,000 distinct CDR3 sequences, approximately 13% occurring once; the ten biggest clones make up about 1.6%. The data belong to a study of identical twins. Study-wide results and caveats: Among beta out-of-frame sequences, excess sharing between twins appeared weaker.

The V segment lost 4 bases and the J segment 8 bases; nucleotides outside the gene matches: 8. This CDR3 has 14 amino acids. Germline V gene lookup returns CDR1 SGHRS and CDR2 YFSETQ. Separately, the same data were catalogued under a study of yellow fever vaccine responses in identical twins.

The receptor was derived from a woman aged 18-30 years in good health. The chain couples TRBV5-1 to TRBJ2-3; 9 bases align to TRBD2. The source material was PBMCs. The CDR3: CASSRTGTSFTQYF. CDR3 coding DNA: TGCGCCAGCAGCAGGACGGGGACTAGCTTTACGCAGTATTTT.